Listed below are T cell receptor beta chains from one sample, sequenced in a study of blood T cell repertoires in COVID-19. TCRdb's table, derived via immunoSEQ multiplex PCR, lists solely in-frame clones and lacks some. The sample carries fewer than 250,000 clones, approximately 85% recorded once. Sample: peripheral blood. Receptors were obtained from a man over 45 with acute or convalescent COVID-19. Both conserved end residues are part of each CDR3. The D gene is left open where the match is weak. The size entry is marked missing in some rows and otherwise reads once, few, many or a size class.

-	TRBV12-3/TRBV12-4	TRBD1	TRBJ1-2	TGTGCCAGCGGAGAGGACAGGGTAGTTGGCTACACCTTC	CASGEDRVVGYTF
-	TRBV19	-	TRBJ2-5	TGTGCCAGTAGTATATTAGGAGGTCGGGGGCAAGAGACCCAGTACTTC	CASSILGGRGQETQYF
once	TRBV19	TRBD2	TRBJ2-7	TGTGCCAGTAGTAAATCCTGGACTAGCGGGAAGAACGAGCAGTACTTC	CASSKSWTSGKNEQYF
-	TRBV5-1	-	TRBJ2-7	TGCGCCAGCAGCTTGGGGCGGGAAATCTCCTACGAGCAGTACTTC	CASSLGREISYEQYF
-	TRBV27	-	TRBJ1-1	TGTGCCAGCAGGAAAGGACAGAACATGAACACTGAAGCTTTCTTT	CASRKGQNMNTEAFF
-	TRBV5-4	-	TRBJ2-5	TGTGCCAGCAGCTTTCGGAGGGGATCACAAGAGACCCAGTACTTC	CASSFRRGSQETQYF
few	TRBV5-1	-	TRBJ2-3	TGCGCCAGCAGCTTGGGTTCCACTGGAGGGGATACGCAGTATTTT	CASSLGSTGGDTQYF
-	TRBV11-3	-	TRBJ1-5	TGTGCCAGCAGAAATGACTCCTCGGGGGGGGGTAGCAATCAGCCCCAGCATTTT	CASRNDSSGGGSNQPQHF
-	TRBV5-5	-	TRBJ2-5	TGTGCCAGCAGTCTGGCCAGCTCCGGGGAGACCCAGTACTTC	CASSLASSGETQYF
-	TRBV14	-	TRBJ2-6	TGTGCCAGCAGCCAAGGAGGGTGGGGGGCCAACGTCCTGACTTTC	CASSQGGWGANVLTF
-	TRBV24-1	-	TRBJ1-2	TGTGCCACCAGTGATAGAGGGAGGGACTATGGCTACACCTTC	CATSDRGRDYGYTF
-	TRBV3-1/TRBV3-2	TRBD1	TRBJ1-5	TGTGCCAGCAGCCGGACAGGGGATCAGCCCCAGCATTTT	CASSRTGDQPQHF
-	TRBV9	TRBD1	TRBJ2-7	TGTGCCAGCACTCCGGGACAGCTGTCCTACGAGCAGTACTTC	CASTPGQLSYEQYF
-	TRBV12-3/TRBV12-4	-	TRBJ2-7	TGTGCCAGCAGTTCGGACTTCGACGAGCAGTACTTC	CASSSDFDEQYF
-	TRBV5-1	TRBD1	TRBJ1-1	TGCGCCAGCAGCTTTTCCGGGACAGGGGGTCAGACTGAAGCTTTCTTT	CASSFSGTGGQTEAFF
-	TRBV3-1/TRBV3-2	TRBD1	TRBJ1-6	TGTGCCAGCAGCCAAGCCGGGACAGATAATTCACCCCTCCACTTT	CASSQAGTDNSPLHF
-	TRBV6-5	-	TRBJ2-7	TGTGCCAGCAGTCGGGAGAGGACCTACGAGCAGTACTTC	CASSRERTYEQYF
-	TRBV24-1	TRBD1	TRBJ2-5	TGTGCCACCGGATCAGGGGGCGGGTGGGAGACCCAGTACTTC	CATGSGGGWETQYF
-	TRBV27	-	TRBJ2-1	TGTGCCAGTAAAGGGGCTAGCGCCTACAATGAGCAGTTCTTC	CASKGASAYNEQFF
-	TRBV5-4	-	TRBJ1-4	TGTGCCAGCAGCTTGTTCCAGGAAAAACTGTTTTTT	CASSLFQEKLFF
-	TRBV6-2/TRBV6-3	-	TRBJ1-1	TGTGCCAGCAGTTACTTGGCCACTGAAGCTTTCTTT	CASSYLATEAFF
few	TRBV5-1	TRBD1	TRBJ1-2	TGCGCCAGCAGCTTGGGACAGGGACCGTATGGCTACACCTTC	CASSLGQGPYGYTF
-	TRBV5-1	TRBD1	TRBJ2-2	TGCGCCAGCAGCTTGGTGGGACAGGGGACCGGGGAGCTGTTTTTT	CASSLVGQGTGELFF
-	TRBV9	TRBD2	TRBJ2-3	TGTGCCAGCAGCGTTTCTGGGGGGGCAGATACGCAGTATTTT	CASSVSGGADTQYF
-	TRBV5-4	TRBD2	TRBJ2-3	TGTGCCAGCAGCTTAAGGTTCGGCGGGGGGGGTGCAGATACGCAGTATTTT	CASSLRFGGGGADTQYF
-	TRBV11-3	TRBD2	TRBJ2-1	TGTGCCAGCAGCTTAGGACTAGCGGGAGACTACAATGAGCAGTTCTTC	CASSLGLAGDYNEQFF
-	TRBV19	-	TRBJ1-1	TGTGCCAGTAGTATAACGGGAGGGAACACTGAAGCTTTCTTT	CASSITGGNTEAFF
-	TRBV7-6	TRBD1	TRBJ1-2	TGTGCCAGCAGCAAGGACAGGGGGCGCGATGGCTACACCTTC	CASSKDRGRDGYTF
-	TRBV7-6	TRBD2	TRBJ2-5	TGTGCCAGCAGCACCCGACCTAGCGGGGGGCCCGCCGTCCAGTACTTC	CASSTRPSGGPAVQYF
many	TRBV2	TRBD1	TRBJ2-7	TGTGCCAGCACCTCGGACAGGGCAAATCCTACGAAGCAGTACTTC	CASTSDRANPTKQYF
-	TRBV5-1	TRBD1	TRBJ1-1	TGCGCCAGCAGCAACGGGGACAGGCTTGGGACTGAAGCTTTCTTT	CASSNGDRLGTEAFF
-	TRBV30	TRBD1	TRBJ1-5	TGTGCCTGGAGTGTACAGGGGGGACAGCCCCAGCATTTT	CAWSVQGGQPQHF
-	TRBV7-2	TRBD2	TRBJ2-3	TGTGCCAGCAGCTTAGGACTAGCGGTGGCAGATACGCAGTATTTT	CASSLGLAVADTQYF
-	TRBV19	TRBD2	TRBJ2-3	TGTGCCAGTAGTCCCTCGCTAGCGGGGGGCAAAGATACGCAGTATTTT	CASSPSLAGGKDTQYF
-	TRBV5-1	-	TRBJ1-3	TGCGCCAGCAGCCTCTTCTCGGGCGGGTCTGGAAACACCATATATTTT	CASSLFSGGSGNTIYF
-	TRBV4-1	TRBD1	TRBJ1-1	TGCGCCAGCAGCTTAGGGGACAGAACCACTGAAGCTTTCTTT	CASSLGDRTTEAFF
-	TRBV6-4	TRBD1	TRBJ1-2	TGTGCCAGCAGTGACTCATACAGGGGCCTGAACTATGGCTACACCTTC	CASSDSYRGLNYGYTF
-	TRBV7-3	TRBD1	TRBJ2-7	TGTGCCAGCAGCTTACAAGGGACAGGGGGCTCGGAGCAGTACTTC	CASSLQGTGGSEQYF
-	TRBV6-5	TRBD2	TRBJ2-7	TGTGCCAGCAGTTACTCGGGACTAGCGGGAGTCTACGAGCAGTACTTC	CASSYSGLAGVYEQYF
-	TRBV5-1	-	TRBJ2-5	TGCGCCAGCAGCTTGTTGAGGGCCCTACAAGAGACCCAGTACTTC	CASSLLRALQETQYF
-	TRBV10-3	TRBD1	TRBJ1-5	TGTGCCATCAGTGAGGGACAGGGGACCCAGCCCCAGCATTTT	CAISEGQGTQPQHF
-	TRBV5-1	-	TRBJ2-7	TGCGCCAGCAGCTTGGGAGCCCTCTACGAGCAGTACTTC	CASSLGALYEQYF
-	TRBV7-7	TRBD2	TRBJ2-5	TGTGCTAGCAGCTTTGGAGCGGGGGGCCTGCAAGAGACCCAGTACTTC	CASSFGAGGLQETQYF
-	TRBV2	TRBD1	TRBJ2-2	TGTGCCAGCAGTGTGCGACAGGGCGCCGGGGAGCTGTTTTTT	CASSVRQGAGELFF
-	TRBV11-2	TRBD1	TRBJ2-7	TGTGCCAGCAGCTTCTACAGGGGTCCCTACGAGCAGTACTTC	CASSFYRGPYEQYF
-	TRBV3-1/TRBV3-2	-	TRBJ2-7	TGTGCCAGCAGCCAAGTAAGTGACAGGGAGGTATACGAGCAGTACTTC	CASSQVSDREVYEQYF